These 15 T cell receptor beta chains were sequenced from one sample in a study of somatic mutations in cytotoxic T cells in rheumatoid arthritis (dated by TCRdb to 2016 to 2017). The library was made by the immunoSEQ multiplex PCR assay. TCRdb took this table from immuneACCESS and kept in-frame rearrangements with V and J called. Such tables lack part of the clones; where checked against another copy, unresolved V genes explain under half of the gap, and the rest is unexplained. The sample has fewer than 40,000 clones on record, 82% of them singletons. Roughly 7.6% of the sample lies in the top ten. Sequenced: CD8+ T cells sorted from blood. The receptors originated from an adult with rheumatoid arthritis.

J is TRBJ1-2 and V is TRBV2; D remains ambiguous. This CDR3 region has 16 residues. Germline V gene sequence: CDR1 SNHLY, CDR2 FYNNEI. Trimming removed 4 bases at V and 1 base at J, with 16 bases between. This CDR3 reads CASSGTDHQHNYGYTF. The CDR3 nucleotides are TGTGCCAGCAGTGGGACGGATCATCAACATAACTATGGCTACACCTTC.

The genes are TRBV27 and TRBJ1-2; the D gene is possibly TRBD1 (6 bases). The CDR3 consists of 14 residues. Trimming stripped 4 bases from V and 4 bases from J, with 13 bases between. CDR1 MNHEY and CDR2 SMNVEV come from the germline V gene (reference sequence). In nucleotides, the CDR3 is TGTGCCAGCAGTTCCGTCGCCAGGGGCTATGGCTACACCTTC. Amino acids: CASSSVARGYGYTF.

This clone was counted a few times. This CDR3 is CASSPEAGGYEQYF. The CDR3 DNA reads TGTGCCAGCAGTCCTGAAGCGGGAGGCTACGAGCAGTACTTC. The gene calls are TRBV9 and TRBJ2-7, with 9 bases that match TRBD2. CDR3 length: 14 amino acids. Germline lookup yields CDR1 SGDLS and CDR2 YYNGEE. The ends lost 5 bases at V and 3 bases at J; junction bases unmatched: 6.

The rearrangement uses TRBV10-1 and TRBJ2-6; weak D call: TRBD2 (6 bases). V lost 8 bases and J lost 0, with 14 bases in between. CDR3 size: 16 residues. Germline V gene sequence: CDR1 WNHNN, CDR2 SYGVQD (reference sequence). The CDR3 spells CASSDGEVSGANVLTF. CDR3 bases: TGCGCCAGCTCCGATGGGGAGGTCTCTGGGGCCAACGTCCTGACTTTC.

In DNA form, the CDR3 reads TGTGCCAGCAGCTTCGGGACTAGCGCAGATACGCAGTATTTT. Translated, it gives CASSFGTSADTQYF. The V gene is TRBV7-9, the J gene TRBJ2-3; 10 bases fit TRBD2. V gave up 3 bases and J gave up 4 bases; unmatched junction bases: 1. The CDR3 has 14 residues. The germline CDR1 and CDR2 sequences are SEHNR and FQNEAQ (reference sequence). The full variable domain, rest sourced from reference TRBV7-9 and TRBJ2-3, is DTGVSQNPRHKITKRGQNVTFRCDPISEHNRLYWYRQTLGQGPEFLTYFQNEAQLEKSRLLSDRFSAERPKGSFSTLEIQRTEQGDSAMYLCASSFGTSADTQYFGPGTRLTVL.

This chain joins TRBV4-3 and TRBJ2-7; 8 bases match TRBD1. J gave up 2 bases and V 0 bases, and 6 bases lay outside the gene matches. The CDR3 spans 16 residues. Germline-derived CDR1 and CDR2 are LGHNA and YSLEER. CDR3 bases: TGCGCCAGCAGCCAAGATTGGGCAGGGGGCCCCTACGAGCAGTACTTC. Protein product: CASSQDWAGGPYEQYF.

The chain recombines TRBV4-1 with TRBJ1-5; no reliable D call. Trimming took off 1 base at V and 1 base at J, with 8 bases between the two ends. In germline, CDR1 is MGHRA, CDR2 YSYEKL. The CDR3 is 15 amino acids. In nucleotides, the CDR3 is TGCGCCAGCAGCCAAGGTGGGTTGAGCAATCAGCCCCAGCATTTT. It encodes CASSQGGLSNQPQHF.

This clone was observed a few times. The chain is built from TRBV5-6 and TRBJ1-5; 7 bases line up with TRBD1. The germline V gene has CDR1 SGHDT and CDR2 YYEEEE. This CDR3 is built from 14 residues. V shed 1 base, J shed 11 bases, and the junction held 9 bases outside the gene matches. DNA for the CDR3: TGTGCCAGCAGCTTGTTGCCAGGGGGATCAGCCCAGCATTTT. This encodes CASSLLPGGSAQHF.

This clone turned up a few times. The rearrangement links TRBV19 to TRBJ1-5; D may be TRBD1 (5 bases). V was clipped by 0 bases and J by 4 bases, with 7 bases between them. The CDR3 covers 14 residues. Germline V gene sequence: CDR1 LNHDA, CDR2 SQIVND (reference sequence). The CDR3 bases are TGTGCCAGTAGTATAGACAGGGCAAATCAGCCCCAGCATTTT. Its translation is CASSIDRANQPQHF.

As to this clone: This likely comes from a read error, as the CDR3 has no conserved phenylalanine or tryptophan at its end. The limits of the CDR3 on the DNA are not certain, so only TCRdb's listed CDR3 is given. The chain couples TRBV7-9 to TRBJ1-2; the table's D call of TRBD1 was not tested on the DNA. Inclusive of both ends, the CDR3 amounts to 11 amino acids. Germline CDR1 reads SEHNR; CDR2 reads FQNEAQ (reference sequence). The CDR3 region is CASSSLIMVTT.

The chain has TRBV11-3 and TRBJ2-2; D call uncertain. This CDR3 has 12 residues. Looked up from germline, CDR1 is SGHNT and CDR2 is YENEEA. The V end was cut by 7 bases, the J end by 5 bases, with 8 bases between. CDR3: CASTPGTGELFF. The DNA of the CDR3 is TGTGCCAGCACCCCGGGTACCGGGGAGCTGTTTTTT.

The gene calls are TRBV6-4 and TRBJ2-3, with D possibly being TRBD2 (6 bases). V was cut by 3 bases and J by 2 bases, with 15 bases left in between. The CDR3 is 16 amino acids. Germline CDR1 reads MRHNA; CDR2 reads SNTAGT. CDR3 in amino acids: CASSESHRGNTDTQYF. The CDR3 nucleotides are TGTGCCAGCAGTGAATCCCATCGGGGGAACACAGATACGCAGTATTTT.

This chain links TRBV30 with TRBJ1-2; D gene ambiguous. With 4 bases removed from V and 2 bases from J, the gap between germline ends came to 11 bases. The CDR3 extends over 13 amino acids. Germline assignment: CDR1 GTSNPN and CDR2 SVGIG (reference sequence). The CDR3 coding sequence is TGTGCCTGGACCTTACAGTCCAACTATGGCTACACCTTC. Translation: CAWTLQSNYGYTF.

The rearrangement joins TRBV6-5 to TRBJ1-1; TRBD1 agrees at 10 bases. Germline V gives CDR1 MNHEY, CDR2 SVGAGI. The trim removed 3 bases at V and 6 bases at J, leaving 7 bases unmatched. The CDR3 length is 15 residues. CDR3 in amino acids: CASSYRTGGFAEAFF. The CDR3 nucleotides read TGTGCCAGCAGTTATCGGACAGGGGGGTTCGCTGAAGCTTTCTTT.

The chain joins TRBV11-3 to TRBJ2-7; no firm D call. CDR1 is SGHNT, CDR2 YENEEA, per germline. The CDR3 extends over 14 amino acids. Trimming took off 1 base at V and 1 base at J, with 8 bases between the two ends. The DNA for the CDR3 is TGTGCCAGCAGCTTAGTAGGGTCATCCTACGAGCAGTACTTC. It specifies CASSLVGSSYEQYF.